This TCR beta chain is from a study of blood T cell repertoires in COVID-19. Background on the study: Samples representing acute and convalescent COVID-19 were sourced from the United States, Italy and Spain. The analysed material was cDNA or gDNA that came from T cells, B-cell-depleted T cells, or PBMCs.

Losses at the gene ends were 7 bases for V and 4 bases for J; bases not matched to a gene: 14. In germline, CDR1 is SNHLY, CDR2 FYNNEI. This CDR3 is 18 amino acids long. In the original processing: Reference gene primer amplification gave nucleated cell count estimates. The protocol was immunoSEQ multiplex PCR, while the TCRdb copy is restricted to in-frame clones and leaves out a portion. The D gene and trimming were derived from the DNA, and the V and J assignments and clone size from that table. The table shows 200,000 or so clones, with 80% to 90% occurring only once. This clonotype originated in a man aged 55 to 70 with acute or convalescent COVID-19. The sample taken for sequencing was peripheral blood. V gene TRBV2 combines with J gene TRBJ2-6, with 9 nucleotides matching TRBD2. This CDR3 is CASNPTSGGPQGANVLTF. The CDR3, as DNA: TGTGCCAGCAACCCGACTAGCGGAGGCCCGCAGGGGGCCAACGTCCTGACTTTC.